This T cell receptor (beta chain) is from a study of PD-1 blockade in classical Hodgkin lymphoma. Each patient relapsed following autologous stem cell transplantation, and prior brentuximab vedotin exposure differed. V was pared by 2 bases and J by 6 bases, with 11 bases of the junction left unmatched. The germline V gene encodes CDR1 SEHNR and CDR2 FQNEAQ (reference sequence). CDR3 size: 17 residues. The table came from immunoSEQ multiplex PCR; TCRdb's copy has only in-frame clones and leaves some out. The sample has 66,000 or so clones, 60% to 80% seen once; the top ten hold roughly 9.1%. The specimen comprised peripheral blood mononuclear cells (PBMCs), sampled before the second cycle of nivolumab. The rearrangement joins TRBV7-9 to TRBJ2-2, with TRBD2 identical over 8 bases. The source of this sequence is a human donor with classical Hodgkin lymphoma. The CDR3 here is CASSLLTGGPVAGELFF. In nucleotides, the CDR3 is TGTGCCAGCAGCTTACTTACGGGAGGGCCGGTAGCCGGGGAGCTGTTTTTT.